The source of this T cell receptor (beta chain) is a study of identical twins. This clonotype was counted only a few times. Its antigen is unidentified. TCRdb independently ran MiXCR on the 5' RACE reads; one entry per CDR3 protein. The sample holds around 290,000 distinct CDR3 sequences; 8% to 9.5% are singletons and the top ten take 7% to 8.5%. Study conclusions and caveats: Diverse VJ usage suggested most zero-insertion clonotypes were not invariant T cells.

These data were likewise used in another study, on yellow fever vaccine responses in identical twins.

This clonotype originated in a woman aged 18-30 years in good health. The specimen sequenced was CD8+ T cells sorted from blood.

Here the CDR3 reads CASGTLAGVSNEQFF. Written as DNA, the CDR3 is TGTGCCAGCGGTACTCTAGCGGGAGTGTCCAATGAGCAGTTCTTC. The gene calls are TRBV6-2 or TRBV6-3 and TRBJ2-1; 10 nucleotides match TRBD2. The CDR3 covers 15 residues. The V segment lost 8 bases and the J segment 6 bases; nucleotides outside the gene matches: 10. Per germline, CDR1 MNHEY and CDR2 SVGEGT.